This T cell receptor beta chain was found in a study of shared clonotypes between healthy human individuals. The CDR3 contains 12 residues. Trimming removed 5 bases at V and 3 bases at J, with 8 bases between. The germline V gene has CDR1 SGHTA and CDR2 FQGNSA. For unsorted PBMC, roughly 0.3 ug DNA per replicate equaled tens of thousands of T cell genomes. Assay used: immunoSEQ multiplex PCR; TCRdb lists only in-frame clones, some missing. The sample includes fewer than 550,000 clones, nearly 80% of them seen just once. The sequence derives from a woman aged 40 to 50 in good health. Some clones in this sample may be carry-over from other donors' samples. V usage is TRBV7-2 and J usage is TRBJ2-7; no firm D call. The sample consisted of PBMCs. As DNA, the CDR3 is TGTGCCAGCAGCCAGAACAGCTACGAGCAGTACTTC. Its protein is CASSQNSYEQYF.